One T cell receptor (beta chain) is described in this entry. It lacks a known antigen. The record has no base qualities; no much larger clone is one base away. These data are taken from a study of radiotherapy plus CTLA-4 blockade in lung cancer (dated by TCRdb to between 2017 and 2018). At the level of the whole study: Objective responses were observed in 18% of enrolled patients, and disease control was achieved in 30% to 40%. What the research found in general, with its limitations: The strongest predictors of response, as reported, were early dynamic changes in blood T cell clones along with a rise in serum interferon-beta after radiation. After treatment with radiotherapy and ipilimumab, TCR clones that originated in tumors expanded in peripheral blood.

Libraries were prepared through the immunoSEQ multiplex PCR assay. TCRdb's version of the immuneACCESS table is confined to in-frame rearrangements and falls short of the full clone set. An unresolved V gene accounts for under half of the shortfall where checked; the remainder is of unknown origin. The sample table shows roughly 59,000 clones, and around three quarters are seen once. The biggest ten clones account for around 8% of the sample. Focal radiation therapy combined with CTLA-4 blockade (ipilimumab) was tested in patients with chemo-refractory metastatic non-small-cell lung cancer. Based on the germline V gene, the CDR1 and CDR2 sequences are MGHRA and YSYEKL. The CDR3 numbers 15 residues from cysteine through phenylalanine. Of the read, only the CDR3 DNA is kept; its 45 bases are in frame from base 1. The junction shows trimming of 0 bases on V and 5 bases on J, and the gene matches do not reach 6 bases of it.

The receptor chain draws on TRBV4-1 and TRBJ1-2; 7 bases in the junction line up with TRBD1. Sequences were derived from peripheral blood, sampled from a patient treated with radiotherapy plus ipilimumab. The sequence was obtained from a human donor with non-small cell lung cancer whose response to radiotherapy plus ipilimumab could not be evaluated. The DNA sequence follows: TGCGCCAGCAGCCAAGAGGAGAAGGGGGCTTATGGCTACACCTTC. Its translation reads: CASSQEEKGAYGYTF.